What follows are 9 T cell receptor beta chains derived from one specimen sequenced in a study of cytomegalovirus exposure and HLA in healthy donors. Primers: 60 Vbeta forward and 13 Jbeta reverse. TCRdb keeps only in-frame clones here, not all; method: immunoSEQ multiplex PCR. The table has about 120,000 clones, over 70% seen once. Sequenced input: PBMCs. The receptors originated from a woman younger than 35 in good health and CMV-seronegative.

The CDR3 protein is CASSEAPGQGEKLFF. In DNA, the CDR3 is TGTGCCAGCAGTGAAGCGCCCGGACAGGGTGAAAAACTGTTTTTT. This chain connects TRBV6-1 to TRBJ1-4; 8 bases align to TRBD1. Trimming cost V 0 bases and J 7 bases; bases outside gene matches: 4. CDR1 and CDR2 (germline): MNHNS, SASEGT. The CDR3 consists of 15 residues.

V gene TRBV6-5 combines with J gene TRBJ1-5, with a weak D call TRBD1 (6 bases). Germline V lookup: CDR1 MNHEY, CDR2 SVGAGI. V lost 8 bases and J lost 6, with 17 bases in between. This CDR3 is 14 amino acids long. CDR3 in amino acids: CASRGGGRSQPQHF. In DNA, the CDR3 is TGTGCCAGCCGGGGAGGGGGGCGAAGTCAGCCCCAGCATTTT.

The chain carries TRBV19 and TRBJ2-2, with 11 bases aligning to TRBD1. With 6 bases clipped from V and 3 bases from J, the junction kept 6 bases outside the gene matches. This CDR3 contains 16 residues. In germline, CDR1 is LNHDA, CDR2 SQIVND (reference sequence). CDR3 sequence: CASSGRDRGDTGELFF. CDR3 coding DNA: TGTGCCAGTAGCGGCCGGGACAGGGGGGACACCGGGGAGCTGTTTTTT.

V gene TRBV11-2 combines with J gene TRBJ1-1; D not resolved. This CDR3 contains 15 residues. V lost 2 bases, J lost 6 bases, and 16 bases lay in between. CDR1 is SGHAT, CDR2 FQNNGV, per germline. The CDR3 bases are TGTGCCAGCAGCTTATTGGTACGGGAGTTATCTGAAGCTTTCTTT. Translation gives CASSLLVRELSEAFF.

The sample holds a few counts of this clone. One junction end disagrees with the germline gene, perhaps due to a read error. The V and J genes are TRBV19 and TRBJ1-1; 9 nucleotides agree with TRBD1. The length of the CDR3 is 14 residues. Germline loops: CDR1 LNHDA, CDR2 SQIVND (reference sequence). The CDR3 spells CASRIDGTGRPAFF. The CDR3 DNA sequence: TGTGCCAGTAGAATAGATGGGACAGGGCGCCCTGCTTTCTTT.

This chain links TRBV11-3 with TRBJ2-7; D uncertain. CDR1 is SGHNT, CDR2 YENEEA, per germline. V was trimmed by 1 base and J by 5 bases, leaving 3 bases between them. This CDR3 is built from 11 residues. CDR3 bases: TGTGCCAGCAGCTTAGTAAACGAGCAGTACTTC. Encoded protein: CASSLVNEQYF. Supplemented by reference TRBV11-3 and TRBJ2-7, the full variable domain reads EAGVVQSPRYKIIEKKQPVAFWCNPISGHNTLYWYLQNLGQGPELLIRYENEEAVDDSQLPKDRFSAERLKGVDSTLKIQPAELGDSAVYLCASSLVNEQYFGPGTRLTVT.

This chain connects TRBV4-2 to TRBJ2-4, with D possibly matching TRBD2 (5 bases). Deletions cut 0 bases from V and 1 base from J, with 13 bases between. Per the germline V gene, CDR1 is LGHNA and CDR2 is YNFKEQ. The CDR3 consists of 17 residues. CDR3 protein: CASSQDIWGEAKNIQYF. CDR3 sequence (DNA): TGTGCCAGCAGCCAAGACATATGGGGAGAGGCCAAAAACATTCAGTACTTC.

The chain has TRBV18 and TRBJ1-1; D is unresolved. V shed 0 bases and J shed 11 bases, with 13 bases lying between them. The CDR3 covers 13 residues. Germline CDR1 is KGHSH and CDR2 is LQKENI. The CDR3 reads CASSPPLSRRAFF. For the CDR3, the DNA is TGTGCCAGCTCACCACCGTTATCGCGGCGCGCTTTCTTT.

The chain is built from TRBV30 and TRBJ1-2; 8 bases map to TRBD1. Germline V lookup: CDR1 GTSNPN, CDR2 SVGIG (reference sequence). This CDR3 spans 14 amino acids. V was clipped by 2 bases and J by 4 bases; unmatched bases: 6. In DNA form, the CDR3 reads TGTGCCTGGAGTTGGGCAGGGGGCCCCTATGGCTACACCTTC. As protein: CAWSWAGGPYGYTF.